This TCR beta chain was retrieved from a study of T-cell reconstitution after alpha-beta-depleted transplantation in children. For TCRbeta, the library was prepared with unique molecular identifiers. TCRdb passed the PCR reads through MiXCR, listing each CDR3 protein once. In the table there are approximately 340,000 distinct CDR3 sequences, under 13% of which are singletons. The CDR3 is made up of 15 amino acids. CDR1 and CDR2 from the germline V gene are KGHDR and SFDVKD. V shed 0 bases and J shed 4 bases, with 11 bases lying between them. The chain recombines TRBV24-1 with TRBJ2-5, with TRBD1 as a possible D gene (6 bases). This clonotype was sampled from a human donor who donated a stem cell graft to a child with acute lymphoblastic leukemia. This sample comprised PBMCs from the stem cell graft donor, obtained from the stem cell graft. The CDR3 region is CATSDLGRGLETQYF. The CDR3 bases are TGTGCCACCAGTGATTTGGGCAGGGGCCTAGAGACCCAGTACTTC.